This record looks at one T cell receptor (beta chain) sequence and its context. Its cognate antigen is unknown. This sample is part of a study of T cells in Graves' hyperthyroidism and ophthalmopathy. Study-wide findings and caveats: Ophthalmopathy was identified by the model a median approximately 6.4 months ahead of onset.

This CDR3 region has 13 residues. Germline CDR1 SGHTA, CDR2 FQGTGA. Trimming removed 5 bases from V and 5 bases from J; junction bases left unmatched: 5. Amplification targeted TCR beta CDR3 regions from RNA transcripts. When the TCR CDR3 underwent first-round RT-PCR, the HTBI primer set was used. From the multiplex PCR reads, TCRdb called clonotypes with MiXCR, one entry per CDR3 protein. Here the sample spans tens of thousands of distinct CDR3 sequences, roughly 52% being singletons. Uncontrolled infections, other autoimmune diseases, pregnancy or lactation led to exclusion of patients. The sample, blood from the first hyperthyroidism diagnosis, precedes any ophthalmopathy symptoms.

This TCR was recovered from a woman between 50 and 59 years old with Graves' hyperthyroidism that later progressed to Graves' ophthalmopathy. V is TRBV7-3 and J is TRBJ1-1, with 7 bases aligning to TRBD1. Input material: blood. The CDR3 sequence: CASSMQGGTEAFF. The CDR3 DNA follows: TGTGCCAGCAGCATGCAGGGGGGGACTGAAGCTTTCTTT.